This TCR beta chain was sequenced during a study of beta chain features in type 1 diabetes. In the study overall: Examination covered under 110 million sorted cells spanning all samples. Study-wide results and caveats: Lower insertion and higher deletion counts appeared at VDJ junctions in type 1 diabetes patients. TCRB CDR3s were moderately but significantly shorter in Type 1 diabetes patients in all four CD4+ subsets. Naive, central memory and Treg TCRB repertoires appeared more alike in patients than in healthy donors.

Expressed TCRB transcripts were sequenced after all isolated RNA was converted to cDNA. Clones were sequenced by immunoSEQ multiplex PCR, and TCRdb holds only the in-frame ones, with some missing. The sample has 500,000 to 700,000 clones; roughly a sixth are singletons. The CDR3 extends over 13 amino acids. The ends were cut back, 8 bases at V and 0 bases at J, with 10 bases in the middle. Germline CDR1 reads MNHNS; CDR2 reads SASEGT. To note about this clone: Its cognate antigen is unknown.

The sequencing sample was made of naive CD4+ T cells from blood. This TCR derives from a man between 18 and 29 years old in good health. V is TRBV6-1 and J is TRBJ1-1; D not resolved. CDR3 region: CASGPGLNTEAFF. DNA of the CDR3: TGTGCCAGCGGACCCGGACTGAACACTGAAGCTTTCTTT.